Below are 4 T cell receptor beta chains sequenced from a single sample in a study of CD8+ T cells in alopecia areata (dated by TCRdb to between 2018 and 2020). The method behind the library was the immunoSEQ multiplex PCR assay. For TCR sequencing, RNA was extracted from every sample and reverse transcribed into cDNA to serve as template. In its TCRdb copy, this immuneACCESS table keeps in-frame sequences only and misses some clones. Where compared with another copy, unresolved V genes explain less than half of these, and the others have no known cause. The sample table holds roughly 65,000 clones, of which approximately 43% were seen once. About 17% of the sample belongs to the ten largest clones. The time point label, as the study defines it: baseline before oral tofacitinib. The sample in question was CD8+ T cells sorted from blood, obtained at week 0. Receptors originate from a human donor with alopecia areata.

The chain has TRBV27 and TRBJ1-1; D may be TRBD1 (5 bases). Germline CDR1 and CDR2: MNHEY and SMNVEV (reference sequence). The CDR3 is 14 amino acids. The V and J ends lost 6 bases and 4 bases respectively, with 15 bases between them. The CDR3, as DNA: TGTGCCAGCAGCCTGCGTGGGGCACGCACTGAAGCTTTCTTT. This codes for CASSLRGARTEAFF.

This clone was seen only a few times. The CDR3 coding sequence is TGCAGCGTTGAAGATGTCCGTGGCAATGAGCAGTTCTTC. Translation: CSVEDVRGNEQFF. The chain uses TRBV29-1 and TRBJ2-1; the D is unclear. The CDR3 spans 13 residues. Germline V gives CDR1 SQVTM, CDR2 ANQGSEA. V lost 0 bases to trimming and J lost 6 bases, with 9 bases between them.

This chain joins TRBV29-1 and TRBJ2-3; D remains ambiguous. The CDR3 totals 12 residues. Trimming removed 7 bases at V and 1 base at J, with 9 bases between. Germline V lookup: CDR1 SQVTM, CDR2 ANQGSEA. The chain's CDR3 is CSALGGTDTQYF. CDR3 sequence (DNA): TGCAGCGCCTTAGGTGGCACAGATACGCAGTATTTT.

This clone was seen more than once but under ten times. Other DNA sequences within the sample encode an identical CDR3. V and J are TRBV2 and TRBJ1-1; 9 bases are a match to TRBD1. There are 14 residues in the CDR3. V dropped 6 bases and J dropped 5; count of bases not matched to a gene: 7. In germline, CDR1 is SNHLY, CDR2 FYNNEI. CDR3 protein: CASSQGQGRTEAFF. CDR3 DNA sequence: TGTGCCAGCAGCCAAGGACAGGGGAGGACTGAAGCTTTCTTT.